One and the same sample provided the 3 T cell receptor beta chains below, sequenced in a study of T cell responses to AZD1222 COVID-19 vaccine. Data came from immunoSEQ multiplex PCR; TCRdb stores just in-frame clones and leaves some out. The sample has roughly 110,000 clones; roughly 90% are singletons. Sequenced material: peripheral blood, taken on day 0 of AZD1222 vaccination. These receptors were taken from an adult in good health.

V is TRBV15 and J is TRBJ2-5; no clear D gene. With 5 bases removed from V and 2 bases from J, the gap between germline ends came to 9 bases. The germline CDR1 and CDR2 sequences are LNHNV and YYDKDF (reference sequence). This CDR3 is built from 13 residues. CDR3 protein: CATSPRSQETQYF. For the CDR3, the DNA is TGTGCCACCAGCCCCCGATCACAAGAGACCCAGTACTTC.

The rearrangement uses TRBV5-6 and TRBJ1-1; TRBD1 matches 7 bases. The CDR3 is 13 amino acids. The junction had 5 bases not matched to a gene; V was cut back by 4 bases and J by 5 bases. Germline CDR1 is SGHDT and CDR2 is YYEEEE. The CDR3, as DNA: TGTGCCAGCAGCAAACGACAGGGAACTGAAGCTTTCTTT. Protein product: CASSKRQGTEAFF.

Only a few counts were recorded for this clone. The CDR3 spells CASSLMTESTQYF. The CDR3 coding sequence is TGTGCCAGCAGCTTAATGACAGAAAGTACGCAGTATTTT. V gene TRBV7-3 combines with J gene TRBJ2-3, with D possibly TRBD1 on 5 matching bases. The CDR3 loop spans 13 amino acids. Trimming shortened V by 1 base and J by 8 bases, and 10 bases separated the two germline ends. Germline CDR1 is SGHTA and CDR2 is FQGTGA.